A single sample is the source of the 30 T cell receptor beta chains below, sequenced in a study of blood T cell repertoires in COVID-19. The assay was immunoSEQ multiplex PCR, and TCRdb's table has in-frame clones only and misses some. This repertoire shows some 240,000 clones, around 80% found once; its top ten account for about 1.5%. Sequencing used peripheral blood. The origin of the receptors is a woman aged 35 to 49 who had recovered from COVID-19.

The chain has TRBV5-4 and TRBJ2-2, with 8 nucleotides matching TRBD1. This CDR3 has 16 amino acids. The V gene's germline CDR1 is SGHNT and CDR2 YYREEE (reference sequence). V shed 1 base and J 2 bases; nucleotides not matched to a gene: 4. The DNA of the CDR3 is TGTGCCAGCAGCTTGACAGGGGGAGGAAACACCGGGGAGCTGTTTTTT. Amino acid sequence: CASSLTGGGNTGELFF.

The chain couples TRBV7-2 to TRBJ1-2; 8 positions match TRBD1. This CDR3 has 14 amino acids. In germline, CDR1 is SGHTA, CDR2 FQGNSA. V was clipped by 5 bases and J by 8 bases; unmatched bases: 10. This CDR3 is CASSRPGTGTGYTF. In DNA form, the CDR3 reads TGTGCCAGCAGCAGACCCGGGACAGGAACCGGCTACACCTTC.

The rearrangement uses TRBV2 and TRBJ1-6; D not resolved. Germline V gene sequence: CDR1 SNHLY, CDR2 FYNNEI. This CDR3 region has 14 residues. The germline V and J ends were trimmed by 1 base and 7 bases, with 8 bases remaining between them. Written as DNA, the CDR3 is TGTGCCAGCAGTGAAGGGGCCTGGAATTCACCCCTCCACTTT. Encoded protein: CASSEGAWNSPLHF.

Only one count was recorded for this clone. The J gene is TRBJ1-4, the V gene TRBV5-1; no firm D call. The germline V gene encodes CDR1 SGHRS and CDR2 YFSETQ. V was pared by 6 bases and J by 4 bases, with 13 bases between. This CDR3 comprises 14 residues. The CDR3: CASTLGVNNEKLFF. CDR3 bases: TGCGCCAGCACCCTCGGGGTGAATAATGAAAAACTGTTTTTT.

The rearrangement uses TRBV5-1 and TRBJ1-5, with a weak D call TRBD1 (6 bases). CDR3 length equals 15 residues. CDR1 is SGHRS, CDR2 YFSETQ, per germline. Trimming cost V 1 base and J 8 bases, with 16 bases left between them. CDR3: CASSLNSAGGEPQHF. The CDR3 DNA is TGCGCCAGCAGCTTGAACTCTGCTGGGGGCGAGCCCCAGCATTTT.

For the CDR3, the DNA is TGTGCCAGCAGTTTGGACACTGGAACTAATGAAAAACTGTTTTTT. This gives the protein CASSLDTGTNEKLFF. The genes are TRBV28 and TRBJ1-4, with D possibly matching TRBD1 (5 bases). Germline CDR1 MDHEN, CDR2 SYDVKM. The CDR3 runs to 15 residues. Trimming shortened V by 3 bases and J by 1 base, and 9 bases separated the two germline ends. The full variable domain, in which reference TRBV28 and TRBJ1-4 provide the parts outside the CDR3, is DVKVTQSSRYLVKRTGEKVFLECVQDMDHENMFWYRQDPGLGLRLIYFSYDVKMKEKGDIPEGYSVSREKKERFSLILESASTNQTSMYLCASSLDTGTNEKLFFGSGTQLSVL.

The J gene is TRBJ2-4, the V gene TRBV6-1; unclear D gene. V lost 2 bases, J lost 1 base, and 18 bases lay in between. The CDR3 sequence is 18 residues long. Germline V lookup: CDR1 MNHNS, CDR2 SASEGT. The CDR3 nucleotides are TGTGCCAGCAGTGAATCTATGGCCCTACTCGGGGCCAAAAACATTCAGTACTTC. Amino acids: CASSESMALLGAKNIQYF.

The rearrangement links TRBV5-1 to TRBJ2-7; 10 positions agree with TRBD1. Germline V gene sequence: CDR1 SGHRS, CDR2 YFSETQ. This CDR3 is 15 amino acids long. After removal of 4 bases from V and 1 base from J, the junction contained 5 bases not matched to a gene. CDR3 protein: CASSEGQGISYEQYF. CDR3 nucleotide sequence: TGCGCCAGCAGCGAGGGACAGGGGATATCCTACGAGCAGTACTTC.

This chain uses TRBV11-2 with TRBJ2-5, with D tentatively TRBD1 (5 bases). From germline, CDR1 is SGHAT and CDR2 FQNNGV. CDR3 length: 13 amino acids. Trimming took 5 bases from V and 5 from J, leaving 12 bases between them. CDR3 region: CASSQRQWETQYF. CDR3 nucleotides: TGTGCCAGCAGCCAACGACAGTGGGAGACCCAGTACTTC.

The chain is built from TRBV19 and TRBJ2-3; a possible D gene is TRBD1 (5 bases). Per germline, CDR1 LNHDA and CDR2 SQIVND (reference sequence). The CDR3 has 14 residues. V gave up 3 bases and J gave up 1 base, with 8 bases separating them. CDR3 loop: CASSMGRGTDTQYF. DNA of the CDR3: TGTGCCAGTAGTATGGGCAGGGGCACAGATACGCAGTATTTT.

This clone has just one count. This chain uses TRBV11-2 with TRBJ2-5; 8 bases are shared with TRBD2. The CDR3 totals 19 residues. V lost 1 base to trimming and J lost 1 base; unmatched junction nucleotides: 14. In germline, CDR1 is SGHAT, CDR2 FQNNGV. CDR3 sequence (DNA): TGTGCCAGCAGCTTAGGGGTAGCGGGGCTACCCAACCCCCAAGAGACCCAGTACTTC. Translating it yields CASSLGVAGLPNPQETQYF.

The genes are TRBV19 and TRBJ2-5; 7 nucleotides align to TRBD2. The CDR3 runs 12 residues. Trimming removed 4 bases from V and 4 bases from J; junction bases left unmatched: 0. Germline V gene sequence: CDR1 LNHDA, CDR2 SQIVND (reference sequence). CDR3 nucleotide sequence: TGTGCCAGTAGTACGGGGGGAGAGACCCAGTACTTC. This translates into CASSTGGETQYF.

The chain employs TRBV3-1 (or the pseudogene TRBV3-2) and TRBJ1-1, with D unclear. The CDR3 contains 12 residues. V was clipped by 1 base and J by 8 bases, with 8 bases between them. The germline CDR1 and CDR2 sequences are LGHDT and YNNKEL (reference sequence). The CDR3 sequence: CASSQVGIEAFF. For the CDR3, the DNA is TGTGCCAGCAGCCAAGTCGGGATAGAAGCTTTCTTT.

For the CDR3, the DNA is TGCGCCAGCAGCTTGGGGCCTAGCGGCCTCAATGAGCAGTTCTTC. Protein product: CASSLGPSGLNEQFF. This chain links TRBV5-1 with TRBJ2-1, with 7 bases identical to TRBD2. CDR1 SGHRS and CDR2 YFSETQ come from the germline V gene. This CDR3 spans 15 amino acids. The J segment lost 6 bases and the V segment lost 0 bases, leaving 6 bases of the junction unmatched.

In its sample, this clone was seen a few times. This chain links TRBV27 with TRBJ2-3, with TRBD1 matching 10 bases. The length of the CDR3 is 15 residues. V lost 6 bases and J lost 4; bases outside the gene matches: 7. The germline CDR1 and CDR2 sequences are MNHEY and SMNVEV (reference sequence). The CDR3 bases are TGTGCCAGCAGCAGGTCGGGACAGGGGTCAGATACGCAGTATTTT. Residues: CASSRSGQGSDTQYF.

The genes are TRBV11-3 and TRBJ2-5; 8 bases align to TRBD2. V trimming: 2 bases; J trimming: 1 base; junction bases outside the gene matches: 6. In germline, CDR1 is SGHNT, CDR2 YENEEA. The CDR3 has 16 residues. The chain's CDR3 is CASSLLTAGVQETQYF. The CDR3 coding sequence is TGTGCCAGCAGCTTACTTACAGCGGGGGTCCAAGAGACCCAGTACTTC. Full variable domain (rest looked up from reference TRBV11-3 and TRBJ2-5): EAGVVQSPRYKIIEKKQPVAFWCNPISGHNTLYWYLQNLGQGPELLIRYENEEAVDDSQLPKDRFSAERLKGVDSTLKIQPAELGDSAVYLCASSLLTAGVQETQYFGPGTRLLVL.

The genes are TRBV4-1 and TRBJ2-5, with 8 bases identical to TRBD2. CDR3 length equals 17 residues. J was trimmed by 4 bases and V by 0 bases; bases with no gene match: 10. From germline, CDR1 is MGHRA and CDR2 YSYEKL. Here the CDR3 DNA reads TGCGCCAGCAGCCAAGACCCGGCGGGGGGCCAGCGAGAGACCCAGTACTTC. Translating it yields CASSQDPAGGQRETQYF.

This chain joins TRBV28 and TRBJ1-1, with no clear D. The CDR3 consists of 14 residues. Deletions cut 5 bases from V and 3 bases from J, with 13 bases between. The germline V gene encodes CDR1 MDHEN and CDR2 SYDVKM. CDR3 nucleotides: TGTGCCAGCAGTCTAGACCCTCGGCACACTGAAGCTTTCTTT. Amino acids: CASSLDPRHTEAFF.

The chain carries TRBV7-8 and TRBJ2-7; unclear D gene. Germline assignment: CDR1 SGHVS and CDR2 FQNEAQ. V lost 5 bases, J lost 0 bases, and 8 bases lay in between. CDR3 length: 13 amino acids. CDR3 DNA: TGTGCCAGCAGCCAAGAGAACTCCTACGAGCAGTACTTC. Protein sequence: CASSQENSYEQYF.

This chain connects TRBV5-1 to TRBJ2-5; 10 nucleotides agree with TRBD1. The CDR3 consists of 14 residues. Germline CDR1 SGHRS, CDR2 YFSETQ. The J segment lost 3 bases and the V segment lost 6 bases, leaving 5 bases of the junction unmatched. The DNA for the CDR3 is TGCGCCAGCAAAACCGGGACAGGGGAAGAGACCCAGTACTTC. This codes for CASKTGTGEETQYF.

This clone was observed a single time. Other DNA sequences in the sample encode the same CDR3. CDR3 in amino acids: CASSPQGDYGYTF. CDR3 sequence (DNA): TGTGCCAGTAGCCCCCAGGGGGACTATGGCTACACCTTC. The chain uses TRBV19 and TRBJ1-2; 7 nucleotides match TRBD1. CDR1 LNHDA and CDR2 SQIVND come from the germline V gene (reference sequence). Trimming removed 6 bases from V and 3 bases from J; junction bases left unmatched: 4. The CDR3 runs 13 residues.

The chain has TRBV28 and TRBJ2-4, with D uncertain. The ends were cut back, 3 bases at V and 3 bases at J, with 15 bases in the middle. The CDR3 runs 16 residues. Germline V CDR1 and CDR2: MDHEN, SYDVKM. For the CDR3, the DNA is TGTGCCAGCAGTTTCGTTCGGCGGCGCGACAAAAACATTCAGTACTTC. This codes for CASSFVRRRDKNIQYF.

This chain links TRBV19 with TRBJ1-4; D possibly corresponds to TRBD1 (5 bases). V was shortened by 5 bases and J by 6 bases, with 7 bases between the two germline ends. Per the germline V gene, CDR1 is LNHDA and CDR2 is SQIVND (reference sequence). The CDR3 has 12 amino acids. The CDR3, as DNA: TGTGCCAGTAGTCCCAGGGATGAAAAACTGTTTTTT. Its translation: CASSPRDEKLFF.

In nucleotides, the CDR3 is TGTGCCTGGAGTATGCTGGGAGACACTGAAGCTTTCTTT. Translation: CAWSMLGDTEAFF. V is TRBV30 and J is TRBJ1-1; D gene ambiguous. Germline V lookup: CDR1 GTSNPN, CDR2 SVGIG (reference sequence). V was pared by 2 bases and J by 3 bases, with 10 bases between. The CDR3 contains 13 residues.

This clone was counted a single time. The rearrangement joins TRBV2 to TRBJ2-3, with 11 bases fitting TRBD1. The length of the CDR3 is 15 residues. The V gene end was trimmed by 5 bases and the J gene end by 4 bases; junction bases not matched to a gene: 5. CDR1 and CDR2 (germline): SNHLY, FYNNEI. CDR3 DNA: TGTGCCAGCAGTCTGGACAGGGGGCTTTCAGATACGCAGTATTTT. It is translated as CASSLDRGLSDTQYF.

The chain uses TRBV6-1 and TRBJ2-2, with 12 positions matching TRBD2. The CDR3 is 14 amino acids. Trimming removed 9 bases from V and 3 bases from J; junction bases left unmatched: 2. Looked up from germline, CDR1 is MNHNS and CDR2 is SASEGT. The CDR3 protein is CASRLAGDTGELFF. CDR3 bases: TGTGCCAGTAGACTAGCGGGAGACACCGGGGAGCTGTTTTTT.

The gene calls are TRBV19 and TRBJ1-3; tentatively, D is TRBD1 (5 bases). In germline, CDR1 is LNHDA, CDR2 SQIVND (reference sequence). Trimming left V 7 bases short and J 0 bases short, with 13 bases between. This CDR3 is built from 15 residues. The CDR3 is CASTPRGVSGNTIYF. The CDR3 DNA sequence: TGTGCCAGTACCCCGCGGGGGGTCTCTGGAAACACCATATATTTT.

V gene TRBV9 combines with J gene TRBJ1-6, with D tentatively TRBD1 (6 bases). Germline CDR1 SGDLS, CDR2 YYNGEE. This CDR3 contains 13 residues. V lost 3 bases, J lost 9 bases, and 10 bases lay in between. The CDR3: CASSAQGSSPLHF. The CDR3, as DNA: TGTGCCAGCAGCGCACAGGGAAGTTCACCCCTCCACTTT. Based on the CDR3 plus reference TRBV9 and TRBJ1-6, the full variable domain is DSGVTQTPKHLITATGQRVTLRCSPRSGDLSVYWYQQSLDQGLQFLIQYYNGEERAKGNILERFSAQQFPDLHSELNLSSLELGDSALYFCASSAQGSSPLHFGNGTRLTVT.

The J gene is TRBJ2-1, the V gene TRBV2; tentatively, D is TRBD1 (5 bases). CDR3 length: 13 amino acids. Germline loops: CDR1 SNHLY, CDR2 FYNNEI. Trimming took off 4 bases at V and 6 bases at J, with 10 bases between the two ends. The CDR3 spells CASSGGTPNEQFF. In DNA, the CDR3 is TGTGCCAGCAGTGGGGGCACGCCCAATGAGCAGTTCTTC.

The chain combines TRBV19 with TRBJ1-5; D is possibly TRBD1 (5 bases). V was trimmed by 4 bases and J by 7 bases, leaving 14 bases between them. The CDR3 sequence is 14 residues long. Germline V gives CDR1 LNHDA, CDR2 SQIVND (reference sequence). The CDR3 DNA follows: TGTGCCAGTAGTAACCCATTTCAGGGCCAGCCCCAGCATTTT. As protein: CASSNPFQGQPQHF.